Listed here are 9 T cell receptor beta chains from one sample, sequenced in a study of identical twins. TCRdb re-derived calls from the 5' RACE reads in MiXCR, one entry per CDR3 protein. The data show some 1,700,000 distinct CDR3 sequences, about 30% seen once. Sequences were obtained from cord blood. The receptors stem from a newborn girl in good health.

This clonotype was recorded a few times. CDR3 protein: CSARPSGTSTDTQYF. CDR3 nucleotides: TGCAGTGCTAGACCTAGCGGGACTAGCACAGATACGCAGTATTTT. The chain combines TRBV20-1 with TRBJ2-3, with 9 bases that match TRBD2. Germline loops: CDR1 DFQATT, CDR2 SNEGSKA (reference sequence). Germline trimming cut 2 bases from V and 0 bases from J; bases unmatched to any gene: 3. The CDR3 extends over 15 amino acids.

This clonotype was counted a few times. Here the CDR3 reads CSALAKSSYNEQFF. As DNA, the CDR3 is TGCAGTGCATTAGCGAAAAGCTCCTACAATGAGCAGTTCTTC. The V and J genes are TRBV20-1 and TRBJ2-1; weak D call: TRBD2 (5 bases). Trimming cost V 6 bases and J 0 bases, with 12 bases left between them. The CDR3 length is 14 residues. CDR1 and CDR2 from the germline V gene are DFQATT and SNEGSKA (reference sequence).

A few counts support this clonotype. V gene TRBV5-6 combines with J gene TRBJ1-4; TRBD1 agrees at 7 bases. CDR1 is SGHDT and CDR2 is YYEEEE in the germline V gene. The CDR3 loop spans 14 amino acids. V lost 2 bases to trimming and J lost 8 bases; unmatched junction nucleotides: 6. The CDR3 nucleotides read TGTGCCAGCAGCTTCGACAGGGCGACAGAAAAACTGTTTTTT. It specifies CASSFDRATEKLFF.

This clonotype was counted a few times. V is TRBV4-1 and J is TRBJ1-5, with 7 bases that match TRBD1. Germline CDR1 reads MGHRA; CDR2 reads YSYEKL. This CDR3 comprises 17 residues. V lost 0 bases to trimming and J lost 2 bases; unmatched junction nucleotides: 7. CDR3 amino acids: CASSQETTGLRNQPQHF. DNA for the CDR3: TGCGCCAGCAGCCAAGAAACGACAGGGTTGCGCAATCAGCCCCAGCATTTT.

V and J are TRBV20-1 and TRBJ1-2; 9 bases agree with TRBD1. Germline CDR1 is DFQATT and CDR2 is SNEGSKA (reference sequence). V lost 1 base to trimming and J lost 5 bases; unmatched junction nucleotides: 5. This CDR3 contains 14 residues. The CDR3 DNA follows: TGCAGTGCTAGAGTCCGGACAGGGGTGTATGGCTACACCTTC. As protein: CSARVRTGVYGYTF.

In the case of this clonotype: The junction differs from germline at one of its ends, possibly a read error. The chain is built from TRBV24-1 and TRBJ1-4; D is ambiguous. This CDR3 spans 13 amino acids. Per the germline V gene, CDR1 is KGHDR and CDR2 is SFDVKD. The CDR3 DNA reads as TGTGCCACCAGTGATTTGGACAATGAAAGACTGTTTTTT. Translated, it gives CATSDLDNERLFF.

This clonotype was counted a few times. The gene calls are TRBV27 and TRBJ2-3, with D uncertain. This CDR3 has 16 amino acids. The V end was cut by 6 bases, the J end by 4 bases, with 20 bases between. CDR1 and CDR2 from the germline V gene are MNHEY and SMNVEV (reference sequence). CDR3 residues: CASSFNRVVGADTQYF. CDR3 nucleotides: TGTGCCAGCAGCTTCAATAGAGTGGTCGGAGCAGATACGCAGTATTTT.

The V call is TRBV11-2, the J call TRBJ2-4; D is perhaps TRBD2 (5 bases). Trimming took 0 bases from V and 0 from J, leaving 9 bases between them. Looked up from germline, CDR1 is SGHAT and CDR2 is FQNNGV. The CDR3 consists of 16 residues. As DNA, the CDR3 is TGTGCCAGCAGCTTAGAGCAAACTAGAGCCAAAAACATTCAGTACTTC. Its protein is CASSLEQTRAKNIQYF.

The rearrangement uses TRBV5-1 and TRBJ2-3; D is uncertain. V was cut by 3 bases and J by 1 base, with 12 bases left in between. CDR3 size: 15 residues. CDR1 is SGHRS and CDR2 is YFSETQ in the germline V gene. The CDR3 protein is CASSSGPPGTDTQYF. In DNA, the CDR3 is TGCGCCAGCAGCTCCGGACCGCCGGGCACAGATACGCAGTATTTT.